This TCR beta chain came from a study of CD8 T cells in ankylosing spondylitis. This clonotype came up many times. No antigen is known for it. Construction of TCR beta libraries was performed using quantitative 5'-RACE with molecular barcodes. MiXCR, run by TCRdb on the 5' RACE reads, gives a single entry per CDR3 protein. The repertoire holds 200,000 to 250,000 distinct CDR3 sequences, with 6% to 8% as singletons. Study-wide results and caveats: Clones linked with disease were CD8+ and fairly uncommon in the peripheral blood. The study identified a TCR beta motif of under ten highly homologous variants that appeared characteristic of ankylosing spondylitis blood.

V was shortened by 4 bases and J by 0 bases, with 20 bases between the two germline ends. Germline V gene data show CDR1 as MDHEN and CDR2 as SYDVKM. This CDR3 is built from 18 residues. V and J are TRBV28 and TRBJ2-3; possible D gene TRBD2, 5 bases. Sequenced: blood, either unsorted or a sorted T cell fraction (not recorded which). The receptor was derived from a male donor with ankylosing spondylitis. The CDR3 here is CASSSPRLQSTSTDTQYF. The DNA for the CDR3 is TGTGCCAGCAGTTCGCCTCGACTACAGTCAACTAGCACAGATACGCAGTATTTT.